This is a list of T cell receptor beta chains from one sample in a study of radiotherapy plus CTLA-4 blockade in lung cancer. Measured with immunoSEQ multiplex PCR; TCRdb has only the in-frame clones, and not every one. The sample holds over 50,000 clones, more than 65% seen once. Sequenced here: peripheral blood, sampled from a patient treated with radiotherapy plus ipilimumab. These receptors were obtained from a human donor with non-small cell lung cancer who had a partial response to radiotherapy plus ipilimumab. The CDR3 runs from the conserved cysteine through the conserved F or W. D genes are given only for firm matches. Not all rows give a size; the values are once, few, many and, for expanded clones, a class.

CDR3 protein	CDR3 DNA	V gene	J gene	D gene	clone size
CASSLASPGLSPPTYEQYF	TGTGCCAGCAGCTTGGCCTCACCAGGGCTTTCCCCTCCTACCTACGAGCAGTACTTC	TRBV5-4	TRBJ2-7	-	-
CASSIGLRADQPQHF	TGTGCCAGTAGTATTGGGCTCAGGGCGGATCAGCCCCAGCATTTT	TRBV19	TRBJ1-5	-	once
CASSPRGNTIYF	TGTGCCAGTAGCCCCCGTGGAAACACCATATATTTT	TRBV19	TRBJ1-3	-	-
CASSPSGGFTDTQYF	TGTGCCAGCAGTCCTAGCGGGGGGTTCACAGATACGCAGTATTTT	TRBV28	TRBJ2-3	TRBD2	-
CASSRLGLEHSPLHF	TGTGCCAGCAGTAGGTTGGGGCTGGAGCATTCACCCCTCCACTTT	TRBV6-1	TRBJ1-6	-	-
CASSLALAGADTQYF	TGCGCCAGCAGCTTGGCTCTAGCGGGGGCAGATACGCAGTATTTT	TRBV5-1	TRBJ2-3	TRBD2	-
CASSFGGTGELFF	TGTGCCAGCAGCTTTGGAGGCACCGGGGAGCTGTTTTTT	TRBV7-3	TRBJ2-2	-	-
CATQSPGQGSYEQYF	TGTGCCACTCAGAGTCCGGGACAGGGCTCCTACGAGCAGTACTTC	TRBV19	TRBJ2-7	TRBD1	-
CASSQGGTGGLQFF	TGTGCCAGCAGCCAAGGGGGGACAGGGGGGCTTCAGTTCTTC	TRBV4-2	TRBJ2-1	TRBD1	-
CSVDSPGNTIYF	TGCAGCGTTGACAGTCCTGGAAACACCATATATTTT	TRBV29-1	TRBJ1-3	-	once
CASSRLTGDGGNTGELFF	TGCGCCAGCAGCAGATTAACAGGGGACGGGGGGAACACCGGGGAGCTGTTTTTT	TRBV5-1	TRBJ2-2	-	-
CASSDLRGGFTDTQYF	TGTGCCAGCAGTGACCTACGCGGGGGTTTCACAGATACGCAGTATTTT	TRBV25-1	TRBJ2-3	TRBD2	-
CASNKNVRSMNTEAFF	TGTGCCAGCAATAAAAACGTCCGGAGCATGAACACTGAAGCTTTCTTT	TRBV2	TRBJ1-1	-	few
CASSQATLQMFF	TGTGCCAGCAGCCAAGCTACGCTGCAAATGTTCTTC	TRBV14	TRBJ2-1	-	-
CASSLGLAGGQETQYF	TGTGCCAGCAGCCTTGGACTAGCGGGGGGGCAGGAGACCCAGTACTTC	TRBV5-4	TRBJ2-5	TRBD2	-
CATSSGGAPTDTQYF	TGTGCCACCTCGAGCGGGGGGGCGCCCACAGATACGCAGTATTTT	TRBV6-1	TRBJ2-3	TRBD2	once
CAWSAHRGSGNTIYF	TGTGCCTGGAGTGCCCACAGGGGATCCGGAAACACCATATATTTT	TRBV30	TRBJ1-3	TRBD1	-
CASSTTGVETQYF	TGTGCCAGCAGTACGACAGGGGTAGAGACCCAGTACTTC	TRBV5-4	TRBJ2-5	TRBD1	-
CASSSAGIPRTQYF	TGTGCCAGCAGCTCCGCCGGGATACCTAGGACCCAGTACTTC	TRBV11-2	TRBJ2-5	-	few
CASSLAGGLEQFF	TGTGCCAGCAGCTTAGCGGGGGGACTTGAGCAGTTCTTC	TRBV7-2	TRBJ2-1	-	-
CASSQEESTEAFF	TGCGCCAGCAGCCAAGAAGAGTCCACTGAAGCTTTCTTT	TRBV4-3	TRBJ1-1	-	-
CASSQGTVLLAGGRNEQFF	TGCGCCAGCAGCCAAGGTACAGTCCTTCTAGCGGGGGGCCGCAATGAGCAGTTCTTC	TRBV4-1	TRBJ2-1	TRBD2	-
CASSLDSSVQETQYF	TGTGCCAGCAGCTTAGACTCTAGCGTCCAAGAGACCCAGTACTTC	TRBV11-1	TRBJ2-5	-	few
CASSLGGGDEQYF	TGCGCCAGCAGCCTGGGGGGGGGAGACGAGCAGTACTTC	TRBV5-1	TRBJ2-7	TRBD2	-
CASSLSGQASVYEQYF	TGTGCCAGCAGTTTATCTGGCCAAGCCAGCGTCTACGAGCAGTACTTC	TRBV28	TRBJ2-7	-	-
CASSAGTRRETQYF	TGTGCCAGCAGTGCCGGGACTCGGCGGGAGACCCAGTACTTC	TRBV6-6	TRBJ2-5	-	-
CASSYAGPNYEQYF	TGTGCCAGCAGTTACGCAGGGCCTAATTACGAGCAGTACTTC	TRBV6-6	TRBJ2-7	-	-
CASSPGLPYEQYF	TGTGCCAGCAGTCCAGGGCTCCCCTACGAGCAGTACTTC	TRBV6-6	TRBJ2-7	-	-
CASSPSGGDGYTF	TGCGCCAGCAGCCCATCAGGGGGAGATGGCTACACCTTC	TRBV5-1	TRBJ1-2	TRBD1	-
CASSLDTYEQYF	TGTGCCAGCAGCTTGGACACCTACGAGCAGTACTTC	TRBV13	TRBJ2-7	-	-
CSAPREPDLSGNTIYF	TGCAGCGCCCCGAGGGAACCGGACCTCTCTGGAAACACCATATATTTT	TRBV29-1	TRBJ1-3	-	-
CASSPRQGGPNTGELFF	TGTGCCAGCAGCCCCAGACAGGGGGGACCGAACACCGGGGAGCTGTTTTTT	TRBV4-2	TRBJ2-2	TRBD1	-
CAISDGNTEAFF	TGTGCCATCAGTGACGGGAACACTGAAGCTTTCTTT	TRBV10-3	TRBJ1-1	-	few
CASSYSRTLNSPLHF	TGTGCCAGCAGTTACTCGAGGACACTTAATTCACCCCTCCACTTT	TRBV6-5	TRBJ1-6	-	-
CASSVAGGQEETQYF	TGTGCCAGCAGCGTAGCGGGGGGGCAGGAAGAGACCCAGTACTTC	TRBV7-3	TRBJ2-5	TRBD2	-
CASSGPRGGNQPQHF	TGTGCCAGCAGCGGGCCCAGGGGGGGCAATCAGCCCCAGCATTTT	TRBV7-8	TRBJ1-5	TRBD1	-
CASSSAGTGSSGNTIYF	TGTGCCAGCAGTTCGGCCGGGACAGGTAGCTCTGGAAACACCATATATTTT	TRBV28	TRBJ1-3	TRBD1	-
CASSQDSGQGVTEAFF	TGTGCCAGCAGCCAAGATTCGGGACAGGGGGTCACTGAAGCTTTCTTT	TRBV4-2	TRBJ1-1	TRBD1	-
CASSLNGQSNEQFF	TGTGCCAGCAGCTTAAATGGCCAGTCTAATGAGCAGTTCTTC	TRBV7-3	TRBJ2-1	-	once
CASSSRPTSGATGELFF	TGTGCCAGCAGCTCTAGACCCACTTCAGGGGCTACCGGGGAGCTGTTTTTT	TRBV7-6	TRBJ2-2	-	-
CASSLWTGDYEQYF	TGCGCCAGCAGCTTGTGGACAGGTGATTACGAGCAGTACTTC	TRBV5-1	TRBJ2-7	TRBD1	-
CSVTRQVEEQFF	TGCAGCGTCACCCGACAGGTCGAAGAGCAGTTCTTC	TRBV29-1	TRBJ2-1	-	-
CASSAIAGRSYNEQFF	TGTGCCAGCAGCGCGATAGCGGGGCGGTCCTACAATGAGCAGTTCTTC	TRBV9	TRBJ2-1	TRBD2	-
CSVAGTGVNQPQHF	TGCAGCGTGGCCGGGACAGGGGTGAATCAGCCCCAGCATTTT	TRBV29-1	TRBJ1-5	TRBD1	-
CASSLAQGGTAYGYTF	TGTGCCAGCAGCTTAGCTCAGGGGGGCACAGCCTATGGCTACACCTTC	TRBV7-9	TRBJ1-2	TRBD1	-
CASSKGAPDTEAFF	TGCGCCAGCAGTAAGGGGGCGCCGGACACTGAAGCTTTCTTT	TRBV5-1	TRBJ1-1	TRBD1	-
CASSIPGQGHEQYF	TGTGCCAGCAGCATCCCGGGACAGGGGCACGAGCAGTACTTC	TRBV9	TRBJ2-7	TRBD1	-
CASSLALTSGGAPQNEQFF	TGTGCCAGCAGCTTAGCGCTCACTAGCGGGGGGGCCCCTCAGAATGAGCAGTTCTTC	TRBV11-1	TRBJ2-1	TRBD2	-